Listed below are T cell receptor beta chains from one sample, sequenced in a study of T cells in Graves' hyperthyroidism and ophthalmopathy. TCRdb itself ran the multiplex PCR reads through MiXCR, one entry per CDR3 protein. Here the sample spans around 350,000 distinct CDR3 sequences, roughly 19% being singletons. The sequenced sample was blood. The source is a woman younger than 35 with Graves' hyperthyroidism. Each CDR3 is given with its conserved first and last residue. The order of the fields is J gene, D gene, clone size, V gene, CDR3 protein, CDR3 DNA. D genes are given only for firm matches. Clone size is not always given. Where it is, it says once, few, many or a class for expanded clones.

J: TRBJ2-2; D: NA; size: NA; V: TRBV5-1; CDR3: CASMIGTRNTGELFF; DNA: TGCGCCAGCATGATAGGGACGAGGAACACCGGGGAGCTGTTTTTT
J: TRBJ2-5; D: NA; size: NA; V: TRBV2; CDR3: CASSLTGSQETQYF; DNA: TGTGCCAGCAGTTTGACGGGAAGCCAAGAGACCCAGTACTTC
J: TRBJ2-5; D: NA; size: many; V: TRBV9; CDR3: CASSPVGETQYF; DNA: TGTGCCAGCAGCCCAGTGGGGGAGACCCAGTACTTC
J: TRBJ1-1; D: TRBD1; size: many; V: TRBV4-1; CDR3: CASSQRTGAARTEAFF; DNA: TGCGCCAGCAGCCAGAGGACAGGGGCAGCGAGGACTGAAGCTTTCTTT
J: TRBJ2-7; D: NA; size: many; V: TRBV6-1; CDR3: CASSPLVSGEQYF; DNA: TGTGCCAGCAGTCCCTTGGTGTCGGGGGAGCAGTACTTC
J: TRBJ2-7; D: TRBD1; size: NA; V: TRBV5-1; CDR3: CASSSTGDEQYF; DNA: TGCGCCAGCAGCTCCACAGGGGACGAGCAGTACTTC
J: TRBJ2-2; D: TRBD1; size: many; V: TRBV5-1; CDR3: CASSLATDRMELFF; DNA: TGCGCCAGCAGCTTGGCAACGGACAGGATGGAGCTGTTTTTT
J: TRBJ2-5; D: TRBD2; size: NA; V: TRBV20-1; CDR3: CSARGTSGGFGTQYF; DNA: TGCAGTGCTAGAGGGACTAGCGGGGGATTCGGGACCCAGTACTTC
J: TRBJ1-3; D: NA; size: NA; V: TRBV11-2; CDR3: CASSRWESGNTIYF; DNA: TGTGCCAGCAGCCGTTGGGAGTCTGGAAACACCATATATTTT
J: TRBJ2-5; D: NA; size: many; V: TRBV3-1; CDR3: CASLQSSVETQYF; DNA: TGTGCCAGCCTTCAGTCTTCTGTAGAGACCCAGTACTTC
J: TRBJ1-2; D: TRBD1; size: few; V: TRBV4-1; CDR3: CASSPQGRTGTNYGYTF; DNA: TGCGCCAGCAGCCCTCAGGGTAGGACAGGTACAAACTATGGCTACACCTTC
J: TRBJ1-1; D: NA; size: many; V: TRBV5-1; CDR3: CASSVDANTEAFF; DNA: TGCGCCAGCAGCGTGGACGCTAACACTGAAGCTTTCTTT
J: TRBJ1-1; D: NA; size: many; V: TRBV6-5; CDR3: CASSYSSTVNTEAFF; DNA: TGTGCCAGCAGTTACTCGAGTACAGTGAACACTGAAGCTTTCTTT
J: TRBJ1-5; D: NA; size: many; V: TRBV20-1; CDR3: CSASLPGRDNQPQHF; DNA: TGCAGTGCTTCACTACCTGGACGGGACAATCAGCCCCAGCATTTT
J: TRBJ1-5; D: NA; size: few; V: TRBV4-1; CDR3: CASSHQRNQPQHF; DNA: TGCGCCAGCAGCCACCAGAGGAATCAGCCCCAGCATTTT
J: TRBJ1-2; D: NA; size: NA; V: TRBV4-2; CDR3: CASRLGSAYGYTF; DNA: TGTGCCAGCAGGCTAGGGAGCGCCTATGGCTACACCTTC
J: TRBJ2-5; D: TRBD2; size: NA; V: TRBV12-3/TRBV12-4; CDR3: CASSNSGGAETQYF; DNA: TGTGCCAGCAGCAATAGCGGGGGGGCGGAGACCCAGTACTTC
J: TRBJ2-5; D: TRBD2; size: NA; V: TRBV30; CDR3: CAWSVTSGGLGETQHF; DNA: TGTGCCTGGAGTGTCACTAGCGGGGGGCTGGGAGAGACCCAGCACTTC
J: TRBJ2-6; D: NA; size: many; V: TRBV15; CDR3: CATSRGEYSGANVLTF; DNA: TGTGCCACCAGCAGAGGAGAGTACTCTGGGGCCAACGTCCTGACTTTC
J: TRBJ1-1; D: NA; size: NA; V: TRBV25-1; CDR3: CASSDYKNTEAFF; DNA: TGTGCCAGCAGTGATTACAAGAACACTGAAGCTTTCTTT
J: TRBJ2-3; D: TRBD2; size: few; V: TRBV11-2; CDR3: CAAGGKGFTDTQYF; DNA: TGTGCAGCGGGGGGTAAGGGTTTCACAGATACGCAGTATTTT
J: TRBJ2-2; D: NA; size: NA; V: TRBV18; CDR3: CVSSPSGGRSTGELFF; DNA: TGTGTCAGCTCACCCTCTGGGGGCCGGAGCACCGGGGAGCTGTTTTTT
J: TRBJ2-2; D: NA; size: many; V: TRBV27; CDR3: CASSLSGPGPGELFF; DNA: TGTGCCAGCAGTTTATCAGGTCCTGGTCCCGGGGAGCTGTTTTTT
J: TRBJ1-2; D: TRBD1; size: many; V: TRBV6-1; CDR3: CASSETGGNYGYTF; DNA: TGTGCCAGCAGCGAGACAGGGGGCAACTATGGCTACACCTTC
J: TRBJ2-5; D: TRBD2; size: many; V: TRBV5-1; CDR3: CASSLGTSGVKETQYF; DNA: TGCGCCAGCAGCTTGGGGACTAGCGGGGTGAAAGAGACCCAGTACTTC
J: TRBJ2-5; D: TRBD2; size: many; V: TRBV20-1; CDR3: CSARQGLAGNQETQYF; DNA: TGCAGTGCTAGACAAGGACTAGCGGGAAACCAAGAGACCCAGTACTTC
J: TRBJ1-2; D: TRBD1; size: many; V: TRBV6-1; CDR3: CASTQTGYAGYTF; DNA: TGTGCCAGCACCCAGACAGGGTACGCTGGCTACACCTTC
J: TRBJ1-1; D: NA; size: many; V: TRBV6-1; CDR3: CASSERGAEAFF; DNA: TGTGCCAGCAGTGAAAGGGGGGCTGAAGCTTTCTTT
J: TRBJ1-6; D: TRBD1; size: few; V: TRBV30; CDR3: CAWSVQGTGGSPLHF; DNA: TGTGCCTGGAGTGTACAAGGGACAGGCGGATCACCCCTCCACTTT
J: TRBJ1-2; D: TRBD1; size: NA; V: TRBV2; CDR3: CASSLKRDSANYGYTF; DNA: TGTGCCAGCAGTCTAAAAAGGGACAGCGCGAACTATGGCTACACCTTC
J: TRBJ1-2; D: NA; size: many; V: TRBV4-1; CDR3: CASSQDEGRAYGYTF; DNA: TGCGCCAGCAGCCAAGATGAAGGCAGGGCTTATGGCTACACCTTC
J: TRBJ2-7; D: NA; size: NA; V: TRBV28; CDR3: CASTPPSSVYEQYF; DNA: TGTGCCAGCACCCCGCCCAGCTCGGTCTACGAGCAGTACTTC
J: TRBJ1-2; D: NA; size: many; V: TRBV12-3/TRBV12-4; CDR3: CASSPAGPFGYTF; DNA: TGTGCCAGCAGCCCCGCGGGGCCCTTCGGCTACACCTTC
J: TRBJ2-7; D: NA; size: many; V: TRBV12-3/TRBV12-4; CDR3: CASSSDSRYEQYF; DNA: TGTGCCAGCAGTTCCGACAGCCGCTACGAGCAGTACTTC
J: TRBJ2-7; D: NA; size: few; V: TRBV20-1; CDR3: CSASDEGVLAYEQYF; DNA: TGCAGTGCTAGCGACGAGGGCGTTCTCGCCTACGAGCAGTACTTC
J: TRBJ2-5; D: TRBD1; size: NA; V: TRBV20-1; CDR3: CSAQGQGTTQYF; DNA: TGCAGTGCTCAGGGACAGGGAACGACCCAGTACTTC
J: TRBJ1-2; D: TRBD1; size: few; V: TRBV3-1; CDR3: CASEGTGNYGYTF; DNA: TGTGCCAGCGAGGGGACAGGGAACTATGGCTACACCTTC
J: TRBJ1-1; D: NA; size: many; V: TRBV20-1; CDR3: CSARQDLNTEAFF; DNA: TGCAGTGCTCGACAGGACCTTAACACTGAAGCTTTCTTT
J: TRBJ2-7; D: TRBD1; size: NA; V: TRBV9; CDR3: CASSPTTGTYEQYF; DNA: TGTGCCAGCAGCCCCACGACAGGGACCTACGAGCAGTACTTC
J: TRBJ1-1; D: NA; size: few; V: TRBV20-1; CDR3: CSAWKGEGTEAFF; DNA: TGCAGTGCCTGGAAGGGGGAAGGCACTGAAGCTTTCTTT
J: TRBJ2-7; D: NA; size: many; V: TRBV6-1; CDR3: CASSINFYEQYF; DNA: TGTGCCAGCAGTATTAACTTTTACGAGCAGTACTTC
J: TRBJ1-5; D: NA; size: NA; V: TRBV4-2; CDR3: CASSQAPNQPQHF; DNA: TGTGCCAGCAGCCAGGCCCCCAATCAGCCCCAGCATTTT
J: TRBJ1-1; D: TRBD1; size: many; V: TRBV5-1; CDR3: CASSSGTEETEAFF; DNA: TGCGCCAGCAGCTCCGGGACAGAGGAAACTGAAGCTTTCTTT
J: TRBJ2-7; D: TRBD2; size: many; V: TRBV2; CDR3: CASSVTGTSTTYEQYF; DNA: TGTGCCAGCAGTGTAACCGGGACTAGTACCACCTACGAGCAGTACTTC
J: TRBJ2-7; D: NA; size: many; V: TRBV11-2; CDR3: CASSLIRAPRVGSYEQYF; DNA: TGTGCCAGCAGCTTAATCAGGGCCCCCAGGGTTGGTTCGTACGAGCAGTACTTC
J: TRBJ2-7; D: TRBD1; size: many; V: TRBV7-9; CDR3: CASSLGKGAYKQYF; DNA: TGTGCCAGCAGCTTGGGAAAGGGGGCTTACAAGCAGTACTTC
J: TRBJ2-2; D: NA; size: few; V: TRBV24-1; CDR3: CATSVTGRDTGELFF; DNA: TGTGCCACCAGTGTGACCGGTAGGGACACCGGGGAGCTGTTTTTT
J: TRBJ2-2; D: TRBD1; size: few; V: TRBV12-3/TRBV12-4; CDR3: CASTSSRRGLGELFF; DNA: TGTGCCAGCACGTCCTCTCGTAGGGGGCTCGGGGAGCTGTTTTTT
J: TRBJ1-2; D: NA; size: many; V: TRBV20-1; CDR3: CSALRPVGDGYTF; DNA: TGCAGTGCCTTAAGGCCCGTCGGTGATGGCTACACCTTC
J: TRBJ2-2; D: NA; size: many; V: TRBV29-1; CDR3: CSVEGPTGELFF; DNA: TGCAGCGTTGAGGGGCCGACCGGGGAGCTGTTTTTT
J: TRBJ2-7; D: TRBD1; size: many; V: TRBV18; CDR3: CASSINGQVGTYEQYF; DNA: TGTGCCAGCTCAATAAACGGACAGGTTGGGACCTACGAGCAGTACTTC